These 2 T cell receptor beta chains share one sample of origin, sequenced in a study of patients and donors after allogeneic stem cell transplantation. TCRdb used MiXCR to reprocess the RT-PCR reads, holding one entry per CDR3 protein. The sample includes some 200,000 distinct CDR3 sequences, more than 35% of them seen just once. Material: blood, either unsorted or a sorted T cell fraction (not recorded which). These receptors were collected from a human donor who was either an allogeneic HSCT recipient or a stem cell or donor lymphocyte infusion donor (not recorded which). It is not recorded whose cells these are; they may come from a transplant donor.

The gene calls are TRBV7-2 and TRBJ1-6, with a possible D match to TRBD1 (6 bases). Trimming left V 5 bases short and J 13 bases short, with 21 bases between. The CDR3 covers 15 residues. Germline V gene data show CDR1 as SGHTA and CDR2 as FQGNSA. The CDR3 sequence: CASSPTFGTSSPLHF. In DNA form, the CDR3 reads TGTGCCAGCAGCCCGACGTTTGGGACAAGTAGTCCCCTCCACTTT.

V and J are TRBV7-2 and TRBJ1-4; a weak D match, TRBD1 (6 bases). V was trimmed by 5 bases and J by 6 bases, leaving 16 bases between them. The CDR3 runs to 15 residues. Per the germline V gene, CDR1 is SGHTA and CDR2 is FQGNSA. CDR3 sequence: CASSPREQGYEKLFF. In nucleotides, the CDR3 is TGTGCCAGCAGCCCCAGAGAACAGGGCTATGAAAAACTGTTTTTT.